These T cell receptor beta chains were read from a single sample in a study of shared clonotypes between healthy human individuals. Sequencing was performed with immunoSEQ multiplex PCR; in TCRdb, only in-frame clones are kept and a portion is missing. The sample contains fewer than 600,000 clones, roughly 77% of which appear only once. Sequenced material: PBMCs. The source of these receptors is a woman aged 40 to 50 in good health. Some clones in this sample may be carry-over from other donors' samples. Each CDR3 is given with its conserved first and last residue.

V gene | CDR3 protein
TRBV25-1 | CASSEQESTDTQYF
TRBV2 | CASSVGFGEAFF
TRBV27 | CASSTRLAGGQETQYF
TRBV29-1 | CSVETSGYNEQFF
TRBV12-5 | CASGILVKRADYCTDTQYF
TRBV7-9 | CASSLEGQSNEQFF
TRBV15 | CATSRETNTEAFF
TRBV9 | CASSVDHSYEQYF
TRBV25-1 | CASTPSRDGTYEQYF
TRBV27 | CASRPYEQYF
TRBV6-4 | CASRGPWREGTDTQYF
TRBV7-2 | CASSLSLAVPETQYF
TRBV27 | CASSPGRFYNEQFF
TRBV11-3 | CASSPMRGSDEQYF
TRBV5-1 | CASSLGGASYEQYF
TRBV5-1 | CASSLGSGASTDTQYF
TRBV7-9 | CASSLAGSITTYEQYF
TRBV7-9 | CASSHRDPSTGELFF
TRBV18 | CASSPEGRTDTQYF
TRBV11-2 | CASSLGSDDYGYTF
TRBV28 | CASSLDRGSNQPQHF
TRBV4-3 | CASSQRVRGDYGYTF
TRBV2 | CASSELVAGTSTDTQYF
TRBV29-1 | CSVEAPGPRDEQYF
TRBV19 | CASSPEIANTGELFF
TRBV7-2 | CASSLYQGRNTEAFF
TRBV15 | CATSRERDSPLHF
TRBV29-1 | CSCLQGAGQPQHF
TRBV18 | CASSPRYPFSTF
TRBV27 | CASRWGQGSYEQYF
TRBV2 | CASSGRPSYNEQFF
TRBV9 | CASSVSTSGLTDTQYF
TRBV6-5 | CASSLGTENSPLHF
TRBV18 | CASSPAGRGTEAFF
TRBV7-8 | CASSPRRGGETQYF
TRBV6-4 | CASSAQGNTEAFF
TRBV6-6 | CASSYGRNTGELFF
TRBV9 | CASSSGGLSYNEQFF
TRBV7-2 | CASSNTDRTYEQYF
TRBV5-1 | CASSLEGQGRGEAFF
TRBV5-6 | CASSLRQGTGEQYF
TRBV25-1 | CASSDRAGELFF
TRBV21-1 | CASSKEGASLDEQYF
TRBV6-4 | CASSLLAGGSEQFF
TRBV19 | CASSIGGREQFF
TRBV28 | CASSALIQGGISGANVLTF
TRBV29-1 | CSVDSGGGQPQHF
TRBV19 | CASSPGRRDNEQFF
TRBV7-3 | CASSFYRELFF
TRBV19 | CASSLYNREHYGYTF
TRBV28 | CASRLAGGPSSYEQYF
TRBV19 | CASKETGTQYNEQFF
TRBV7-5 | CASSFAGRQSGYTF